This T cell receptor beta chain is from a study of T-cell memory formation after mild COVID-19 listed by TCRdb under 2021. About the investigation overall: TCR sequence clusters from the two donors were largely donor specific. In two donors, T-cell clones that expanded and contracted after mild COVID-19 were followed by sequencing TCRalpha and TCRbeta repertoires longitudinally. The cohort comprised two young, previously healthy adult volunteers, one female and one male.

CDR1 and CDR2 are drawn from the germline V gene: MNHEY, SVGAGI. V is trimmed back by 0 bases and J by 12 bases, and the junction contains 11 bases that no gene match accounts for. Including the terminal cysteine and phenylalanine, the CDR3 comprises 15 residues. The read is trimmed to its CDR3 DNA, 45 bases read in frame from base 1. These reads were obtained on an Illumina NovaSeq 6000. TCRalpha and TCRbeta cDNA libraries were constructed by 5'RACE with constant-segment primers, with sample barcodes and unique molecular identifiers being introduced. Trizol reagent was used to extract RNA from every sample. Libraries were amplified in two PCR steps, with a second sample barcode and Illumina TruSeq adapters added in the second step. Sequencing of the libraries was done on an Illumina NovaSeq, producing 2 x 150 bp paired-end reads. Concerning the study's data processing: With migec v1.2.7, reads were demultiplexed and then collapsed into UMI-guided consensus sequences. Using mixcr v2.1.11, UMI consensuses were aligned to TRA and TRB V and J templates and then assembled into clonotypes. Expanded or contracted clonotypes were those called significant by both edgeR and NoisET, with noise models trained on biological replicates. edgeR calls used a false discovery rate-adjusted p below 0.01 and a log2 fold-change threshold of 1. As an exploratory analysis of dynamics, max-normalized trajectories of the 1000 most abundant clonotypes were examined with PCA combined with hierarchical clustering. Separately sequenced CD4+ and CD8+ repertoires were used to assign the CD4 or CD8 phenotype of responding clones. The public reads were reprocessed in TCRdb via fastp at Q25 and MiXCR, keeping in-frame beta chains. All rows with the same CDR3 protein become a single entry with the most common DNA and genes. TCRdb's processing, not the authors', yielded these V and J calls. The sample table lists roughly 350,000 distinct CDR3 sequences, roughly 13% of them with a count of one. 22% of the sample goes to the ten largest clones.

PBMCs were isolated by Ficoll-Paque density gradient centrifugation. Worth noting for this clonotype: Its antigen target is currently unknown. The input lacks base qualities; no much larger clone sits a single base away.

The paper as a whole reports these results and caveats: SARS-CoV-2 specificity was not confirmed for the second-wave clones peaking on day 37. Contracting CD4+ clones were located mainly in the CM and EM memory subsets, whereas CD8+ clones were found to be enriched in EMRA. Some responding clones were detected in pre-infection memory, suggesting pre-existing cross-reactive memory T cells joined the SARS-CoV-2 response. Clones contracting from day 15 to 85 had balanced CD4/CD8 phenotypes, while a second wave expanding from day 15 to 37 was biased towards CD4+. The study covered only a couple of mild cases, and larger cohorts including severe cases with pre-infection samples were considered necessary.

Source material: PBMCs or a T cell subset sorted from them (not recorded which). The V gene is TRBV6-5 and the J gene is TRBJ1-1; 9 bases in the junction line up with TRBD1. This sequence was found in a man aged 18 to 35 who had mild COVID-19 (a few samples of this study predate the infection). The sample titles of this study are shuffled in the database, so cell type and time point are left out; the donor was told from shared clones. The CDR3 is CASSYSMGQGRFSFF. The sequence in DNA is TGTGCCAGCAGTTACTCGATGGGACAGGGACGGTTCTCTTTCTTT.